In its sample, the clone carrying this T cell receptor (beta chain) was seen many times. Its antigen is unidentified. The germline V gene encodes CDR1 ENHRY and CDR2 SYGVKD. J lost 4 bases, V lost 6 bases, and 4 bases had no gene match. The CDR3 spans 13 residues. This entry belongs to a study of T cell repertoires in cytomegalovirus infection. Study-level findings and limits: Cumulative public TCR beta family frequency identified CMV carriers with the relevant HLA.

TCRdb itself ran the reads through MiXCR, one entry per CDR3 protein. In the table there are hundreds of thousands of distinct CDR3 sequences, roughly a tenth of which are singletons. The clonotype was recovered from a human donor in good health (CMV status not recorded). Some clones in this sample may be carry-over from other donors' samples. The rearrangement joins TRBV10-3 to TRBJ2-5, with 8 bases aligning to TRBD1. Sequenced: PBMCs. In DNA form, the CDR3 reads TGTGCCATCAGAGTACAGGGGGGAGAGACCCAGTACTTC. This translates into CAIRVQGGETQYF.